The T cell receptor beta chain under discussion was sequenced for a study of regulatory dendritic cells for organ transplantation. Overall study: Regulatory dendritic cells were monocyte-derived, receiving vitamin D3 on days 0 and 4 and IL-10 on day 4. Study outcomes and limitations: Mature dendritic cells appeared to drive more memory CD8+ clonal expansion than regulatory ones. Naive T cells showed high diversity, memory cells less, memory CD8+ least.

Remarks on this clone: No antigen is known for it.

Libraries were prepared by immunoSEQ multiplex PCR; TCRdb keeps only in-frame clonotypes and omits some of them. The sample lists about 12,000 clones; about 60% were seen once. CFSE-labeled sorted T cells met regulatory or mature dendritic cells for approximately 5 days. The CDR3 consists of 14 residues. V shed 7 bases and J 5 bases; nucleotides not matched to a gene: 9. Germline loops: CDR1 MNHNS, CDR2 SASEGT. Material for sequencing was naive CD8+ T cells from blood cultured with dendritic cells. Subset in this sample: CD45RA+ naive T cells. The chain combines TRBV6-1 with TRBJ2-5, with 8 positions matching TRBD2. This TCR was sampled from a human donor in good health. The CDR3 coding sequence is TGTGCCAGCACCGGTCTAGCGGGCCGTGAGACCCAGTACTTC. Its translation: CASTGLAGRETQYF.